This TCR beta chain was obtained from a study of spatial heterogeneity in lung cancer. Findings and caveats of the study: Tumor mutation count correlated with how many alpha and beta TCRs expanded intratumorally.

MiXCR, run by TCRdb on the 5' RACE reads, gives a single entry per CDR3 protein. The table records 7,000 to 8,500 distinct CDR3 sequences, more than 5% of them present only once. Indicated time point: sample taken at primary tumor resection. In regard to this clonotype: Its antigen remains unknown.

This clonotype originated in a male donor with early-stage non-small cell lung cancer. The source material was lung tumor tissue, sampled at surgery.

The CDR3 here is CATRGQDAAPGSEKLFF. The DNA of the CDR3 is TGTGCCACCCGAGGACAGGATGCAGCGCCTGGTAGTGAAAAACTGTTTTTT. This chain links TRBV6-5 with TRBJ1-4, with 7 bases matching TRBD1. The CDR3 has 17 residues. Germline V gene sequence: CDR1 MNHEY, CDR2 SVGAGI. V trimming: 10 bases; J trimming: 7 bases; junction bases outside the gene matches: 21.